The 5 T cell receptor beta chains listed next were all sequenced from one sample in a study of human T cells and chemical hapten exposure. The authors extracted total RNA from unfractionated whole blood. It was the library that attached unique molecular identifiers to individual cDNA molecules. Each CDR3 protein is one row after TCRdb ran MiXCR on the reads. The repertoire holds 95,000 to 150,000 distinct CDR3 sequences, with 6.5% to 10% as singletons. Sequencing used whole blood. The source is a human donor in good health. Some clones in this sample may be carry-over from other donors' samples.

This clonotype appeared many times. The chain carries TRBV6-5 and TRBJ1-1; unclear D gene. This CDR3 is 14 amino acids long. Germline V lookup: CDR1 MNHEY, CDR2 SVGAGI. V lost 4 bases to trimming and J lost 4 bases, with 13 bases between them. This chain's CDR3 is CASSSPSTVTEAFF. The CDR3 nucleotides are TGTGCCAGCAGTTCCCCTTCGACGGTCACTGAAGCTTTCTTT.

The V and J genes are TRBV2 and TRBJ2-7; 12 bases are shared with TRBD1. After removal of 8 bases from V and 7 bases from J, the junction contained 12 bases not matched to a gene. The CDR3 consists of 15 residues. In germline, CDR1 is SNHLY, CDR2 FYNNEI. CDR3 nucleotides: TGTGCCAGCTCCGCGGGGACAGGGGGCTTATCGGAGCAGTACTTC. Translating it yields CASSAGTGGLSEQYF.

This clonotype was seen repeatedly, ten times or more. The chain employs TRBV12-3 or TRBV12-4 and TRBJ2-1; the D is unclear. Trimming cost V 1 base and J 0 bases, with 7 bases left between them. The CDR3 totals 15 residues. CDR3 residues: CASSLGRNSYNEQFF. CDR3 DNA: TGTGCCAGCAGTTTAGGCAGAAACTCCTACAATGAGCAGTTCTTC.

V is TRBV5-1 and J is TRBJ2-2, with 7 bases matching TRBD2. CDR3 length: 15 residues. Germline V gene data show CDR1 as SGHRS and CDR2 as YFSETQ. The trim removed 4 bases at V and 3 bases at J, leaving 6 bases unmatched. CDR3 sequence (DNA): TGCGCCAGCAGCCCGAGCGGGGTCCACACCGGGGAGCTGTTTTTT. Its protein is CASSPSGVHTGELFF.

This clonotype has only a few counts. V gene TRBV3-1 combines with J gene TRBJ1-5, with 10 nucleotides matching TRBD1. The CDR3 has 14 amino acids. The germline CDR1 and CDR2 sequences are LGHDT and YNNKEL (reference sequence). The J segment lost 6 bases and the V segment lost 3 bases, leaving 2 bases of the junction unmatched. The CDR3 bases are TGTGCCAGCAGCCAGACAGGGGGCAGTCAGCCCCAGCATTTT. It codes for CASSQTGGSQPQHF.